The rows below give T cell receptor beta chains drawn from one sample of a study of human T cells and chemical hapten exposure. TCRdb reanalysed the RACE reads using MiXCR and keeps one entry per CDR3 protein. The sample lists 100,000 to 150,000 distinct CDR3 sequences, about 9% occurring once. Sequenced: whole blood. The receptors derive from a male donor in good health. Some clones in this sample may be carry-over from other donors' samples. Both conserved end residues are part of each CDR3. A D gene is named only where the DNA matches it firmly. The size field is filled for only some rows; it gives once, few, many or a size class.

CASSYDTGQLDYGYTF,TGTGCCAGCAGTTACGATACTGGACAGTTAGACTATGGCTACACCTTC,TRBV6-5,TRBJ1-2,-,-
CASSYSRGDNEQFF,TGTGCCAGCAGTTACTCGCGGGGGGACAATGAGCAGTTCTTC,TRBV6-2/TRBV6-3,TRBJ2-1,TRBD2,many
CSVSGRGSGNTIYF,TGCAGCGTTAGTGGGCGAGGCTCTGGAAACACCATATATTTT,TRBV29-1,TRBJ1-3,-,few
CASSVSQGALAEAFF,TGTGCCAGCAGCGTTTCTCAGGGCGCACTAGCTGAAGCTTTCTTT,TRBV9,TRBJ1-1,-,-
CASSQRNTGLGETQYF,TGTGCCAGCAGCCAACGAAATACAGGGCTGGGAGAGACCCAGTACTTC,TRBV11-1,TRBJ2-5,-,-
CASSPDQGSGANVLTF,TGCGCCAGCAGCCCCGATCAGGGCTCTGGGGCCAACGTCCTGACTTTC,TRBV5-1,TRBJ2-6,-,-
CSAIRPGQGGYGYTF,TGCAGTGCTATCCGACCGGGACAGGGAGGCTATGGCTACACCTTC,TRBV20-1,TRBJ1-2,TRBD1,many
CASSQDVGTFYGYTF,TGTGCCAGCAGCCAAGATGTAGGAACTTTCTATGGCTACACCTTC,TRBV3-1,TRBJ1-2,-,many
CASSLYGGNQETQYF,TGCGCCAGCAGCTTGTATGGGGGTAACCAAGAGACCCAGTACTTC,TRBV5-1,TRBJ2-5,-,-
CASTPRNNEKLFF,TGCGCCAGCACGCCCCGGAATAATGAAAAACTGTTTTTT,TRBV10-2,TRBJ1-4,-,many
CASSLPGGPADTQYF,TGTGCCAGCAGTTTGCCCGGGGGGCCCGCAGATACGCAGTATTTT,TRBV6-5,TRBJ2-3,-,many
CSVEERGGQGVYGYTF,TGCAGCGTTGAAGAGAGGGGGGGACAGGGCGTTTATGGCTACACCTTC,TRBV29-1,TRBJ1-2,TRBD1,-
CASSEAKGGSYNEQFF,TGTGCCAGCAGTGAAGCCAAAGGGGGCTCCTACAATGAGCAGTTCTTC,TRBV6-1,TRBJ2-1,-,many
CASRGTGNQPQHF,TGTGCCAGCAGGGGGACAGGCAATCAGCCCCAGCATTTT,TRBV12-3/TRBV12-4,TRBJ1-5,TRBD1,many
CAISDPAGVGELFF,TGTGCCATCAGTGACCCCGCGGGGGTTGGGGAGCTGTTTTTT,TRBV10-3,TRBJ2-2,TRBD2,many
CAIEQGNTGELFF,TGTGCCATCGAACAGGGGAACACCGGGGAGCTGTTTTTT,TRBV10-3,TRBJ2-2,-,-
CSVVAGGDRAIQYF,TGCAGCGTTGTTGCAGGGGGCGACCGAGCCATTCAGTACTTC,TRBV29-1,TRBJ2-4,TRBD1,-
CATDRDSNTGELFF,TGTGCCACCGACCGGGACTCGAACACCGGGGAGCTGTTTTTT,TRBV25-1,TRBJ2-2,-,-
CASSTIGGEQYF,TGTGCCAGTAGTACCATCGGGGGAGAGCAGTACTTC,TRBV19,TRBJ2-7,-,many
CATSESGTANTGELFF,TGTGCCACCAGTGAAAGCGGGACAGCGAACACCGGGGAGCTGTTTTTT,TRBV24-1,TRBJ2-2,-,many
CASSLIGAGGQETQYF,TGTGCCAGCAGCTTAATAGGCGCGGGCGGACAAGAGACCCAGTACTTC,TRBV13,TRBJ2-5,-,many
CASSYSGTGSRTYEQYF,TGTGCCAGCAGTTACTCCGGGACAGGGTCAAGAACCTACGAGCAGTACTTC,TRBV6-2/TRBV6-3,TRBJ2-7,TRBD1,-
CASSLRGTDPNNEQFF,TGTGCCAGCAGCCTCCGGGGGACAGATCCCAACAATGAGCAGTTCTTC,TRBV11-1,TRBJ2-1,-,-
CSAGIAGGLVRTQYF,TGCAGTGCTGGAATAGCGGGAGGCCTGGTTCGGACCCAGTACTTC,TRBV20-1,TRBJ2-5,TRBD2,-
CSVGGGMIGSYNEQFF,TGCAGCGTTGGGGGGGGGATGATAGGATCCTACAATGAGCAGTTCTTC,TRBV29-1,TRBJ2-1,TRBD2,many
CASSQGAGSRANTGELFF,TGCGCCAGCAGCCAGGGTGCTGGTTCGCGTGCGAACACCGGGGAGCTGTTTTTT,TRBV4-3,TRBJ2-2,-,-
CASGLAAYEQYF,TGTGCCAGCGGACTAGCGGCCTACGAGCAGTACTTC,TRBV6-6,TRBJ2-7,TRBD2,-
CSVGGRSGETQYF,TGCAGCGTTGGAGGGAGGTCTGGGGAGACCCAGTACTTC,TRBV29-1,TRBJ2-5,-,few
CASSYGLTEAFF,TGTGCCAGCAGCTACGGGCTCACTGAAGCTTTCTTT,TRBV5-5,TRBJ1-1,-,few
CSVEDPQGDSYNEQFF,TGCAGCGTTGAAGATCCCCAGGGGGACTCCTACAATGAGCAGTTCTTC,TRBV29-1,TRBJ2-1,TRBD1,many
CASRGTGVYGYTF,TGTGCCAGTCGCGGGACAGGGGTATATGGCTACACCTTC,TRBV12-3/TRBV12-4,TRBJ1-2,TRBD1,many
CASSSEAVAGSYEQYF,TGTGCCAGCAGCTCCGAAGCGGTAGCAGGCTCCTACGAGCAGTACTTC,TRBV11-1,TRBJ2-7,-,-
CASSLTQRGASHEQFF,TGTGCCAGCAGCTTAACCCAGCGGGGGGCCTCCCATGAGCAGTTCTTC,TRBV7-9,TRBJ2-1,TRBD2,few
CASRQDREGQPQHF,TGTGCCAGCAGACAGGACAGGGAGGGTCAGCCCCAGCATTTT,TRBV12-3/TRBV12-4,TRBJ1-5,TRBD1,few
CASRGPGNIQYF,TGTGCCAGCAGGGGCCCCGGCAACATTCAGTACTTC,TRBV2,TRBJ2-4,-,many
CASSGPGASSYNEQFF,TGTGCCAGCAGCGGGCCTGGCGCAAGCTCCTACAATGAGCAGTTCTTC,TRBV5-6,TRBJ2-1,-,-
CSANTWDEQFF,TGCAGCGCAAATACCTGGGATGAGCAGTTCTTC,TRBV29-1,TRBJ2-1,-,many
CAISGTGGGALSDNEQFF,TGTGCCATCAGCGGAACAGGCGGGGGGGCCTTATCGGACAATGAGCAGTTCTTC,TRBV10-3,TRBJ2-1,TRBD2,many
CASSYRGRGSTTEAFF,TGTGCCAGCAGTTACAGGGGGCGAGGTTCGACCACTGAAGCTTTCTTT,TRBV6-5,TRBJ1-1,TRBD1,-
CASTGTTITDTQYF,TGTGCCAGCACCGGGACAACAATCACAGATACGCAGTATTTT,TRBV2,TRBJ2-3,-,-
CASSLSRGQSRNQPQHF,TGTGCCAGCAGTTTGTCCAGGGGACAGAGCAGGAATCAGCCCCAGCATTTT,TRBV12-3/TRBV12-4,TRBJ1-5,TRBD1,few
CASSLAGGTPTDTQYF,TGTGCCAGCAGTCTAGCGGGGGGAACCCCCACAGATACGCAGTATTTT,TRBV6-4,TRBJ2-3,TRBD2,-
CASSLGQRGAFF,TGTGCCAGCAGTTTAGGACAAAGAGGAGCTTTCTTT,TRBV12-3/TRBV12-4,TRBJ1-1,-,few
CASSGTGRRDTEAFF,TGTGCCAGCAGTGGGACAGGGAGGCGGGACACTGAAGCTTTCTTT,TRBV28,TRBJ1-1,TRBD1,-
CASSVERGSGNTIYF,TGTGCCAGCAGCGTAGAAAGGGGCTCTGGAAACACCATATATTTT,TRBV9,TRBJ1-3,-,few
CASSPSAGQVNTEAFF,TGTGCCAGCTCACCATCGGCGGGACAGGTGAACACTGAAGCTTTCTTT,TRBV18,TRBJ1-1,TRBD1,many
CSVEGIDEQYF,TGCAGCGTTGAAGGGATCGACGAGCAGTACTTC,TRBV29-1,TRBJ2-7,-,many
CASSLPGQGYEQYF,TGTGCCAGCAGCTTACCGGGACAGGGTTACGAGCAGTACTTC,TRBV7-9,TRBJ2-7,TRBD1,few
CASSLDRGWYEQYF,TGTGCCAGCAGCCTAGACAGGGGTTGGTACGAGCAGTACTTC,TRBV5-4,TRBJ2-7,TRBD1,few
CASSQYAVGLAANTGELFF,TGTGCCAGCAGCCAGTATGCAGTTGGACTAGCGGCGAACACCGGGGAGCTGTTTTTT,TRBV6-1,TRBJ2-2,TRBD2,few
CASSGGAFITEAFF,TGTGCCAGCAGCGGAGGGGCCTTTATCACTGAAGCTTTCTTT,TRBV7-2,TRBJ1-1,-,-
CASSLTGLAPYEQYF,TGTGCCAGCAGCTTAACAGGACTAGCCCCATACGAGCAGTACTTC,TRBV7-6,TRBJ2-7,TRBD2,few
CASSFKRGGPRETQYF,TGTGCCAGCAGTTTCAAGCGGGGGGGCCCGAGAGAGACCCAGTACTTC,TRBV12-3/TRBV12-4,TRBJ2-5,TRBD2,-
CASVWGTKSTDTQYF,TGCGCCAGCGTCTGGGGGACCAAGAGCACAGATACGCAGTATTTT,TRBV10-2,TRBJ2-3,-,few
CASSIGGTSGSYEQFF,TGTGCCAGTAGTATAGGTGGGACTAGCGGGAGTTATGAGCAGTTCTTC,TRBV19,TRBJ2-1,TRBD2,-
CASSPGTAPYTDTQYF,TGTGCCAGCAGCCCTGGGACCGCGCCCTACACAGATACGCAGTATTTT,TRBV4-2,TRBJ2-3,-,-
CASSSSGNSYNEQFF,TGTGCCAGCAGCTCTAGCGGGAACTCCTACAATGAGCAGTTCTTC,TRBV5-4,TRBJ2-1,TRBD2,few